Below are 15 T cell receptor beta chains sequenced from a single sample in a study of hypomethylating agent response in myelodysplastic syndrome. Only in-frame clones appear in the TCRdb table, and some are missing; sequencing was by immunoSEQ multiplex PCR. Among around 6,600 clones listed, just under 85% were seen once. The sample consisted of bone marrow, taken before or after starting hypomethylating agent treatment for myelodysplastic syndrome (not recorded which). The origin of the receptors is a human donor with myelodysplastic syndrome.

The chain joins TRBV2 to TRBJ2-3; 9 positions agree with TRBD1. This CDR3 contains 13 residues. V trimming: 7 bases; J trimming: 3 bases; junction bases outside the gene matches: 2. The germline V gene encodes CDR1 SNHLY and CDR2 FYNNEI. Here the CDR3 reads CASKQGATDTQYF. The CDR3 DNA sequence: TGTGCCAGCAAACAGGGGGCAACAGATACGCAGTATTTT.

The genes are TRBV19 and TRBJ2-2, with 8 bases matching TRBD1. CDR3 length: 15 amino acids. Germline CDR1 LNHDA, CDR2 SQIVND (reference sequence). V was pared by 10 bases and J by 2 bases, with 9 bases of the junction left unmatched. The CDR3 protein is CATLDRERNTGELFF. The DNA for the CDR3 is TGTGCCACCTTGGACAGGGAGAGAAACACCGGGGAGCTGTTTTTT.

The V gene is TRBV6-9, the J gene TRBJ1-1; D is uncertain. Trimming shortened V by 10 bases and J by 5 bases, and 11 bases separated the two germline ends. The CDR3 has 11 residues. Germline CDR1 reads MNHGY; CDR2 reads SVAAGI. The CDR3 region has the DNA TGTGCCACGGGGAGAGGGACTGAAGCTTTCTTT. Its protein is CATGRGTEAFF.

This clone occurred a few times. The rearrangement uses TRBV2 and TRBJ1-2; weak D call: TRBD1 (5 bases). The germline CDR1 and CDR2 sequences are SNHLY and FYNNEI. Trimming stripped 8 bases from V and 7 bases from J, with 20 bases between. CDR3 length: 14 residues. The CDR3 nucleotides are TGTGCCAGCCAGGGTAACATTGCAAAGGGTGGCTACACCTTC. Protein product: CASQGNIAKGGYTF.

This chain connects TRBV11-2 to TRBJ2-1; TRBD2 matches at 8 bases. The trim removed 5 bases at V and 5 bases at J, leaving 11 bases unmatched. The germline CDR1 and CDR2 sequences are SGHAT and FQNNGV. The CDR3 is made up of 16 amino acids. The CDR3 spells CASSPLMKRGNNEQFF. CDR3 nucleotide sequence: TGTGCCAGCAGCCCCTTAATGAAGCGGGGGAACAATGAGCAGTTCTTC.

This clone showed up just a few times. V is TRBV6-1 and J is TRBJ1-2, with a possible D match to TRBD1 (5 bases). CDR1 is MNHNS, CDR2 SASEGT, per germline. The CDR3 sequence is 10 residues long. Trimming removed 3 bases at V and 13 bases at J, with 9 bases between. CDR3 in DNA: TGTGCCAGCAGTGACAGGGCGGCCACCTTC. Protein sequence: CASSDRAATF.

The chain employs TRBV7-3 and TRBJ2-2, with 10 bases that match TRBD1. CDR1 and CDR2 (germline): SGHTA, FQGTGA. There are 18 residues in the CDR3. The J segment lost 1 base and the V segment lost 6 bases, leaving 11 bases of the junction unmatched. CDR3 sequence: CASSIGTGVRRNTGELFF. The CDR3 bases are TGTGCCAGCAGTATCGGGACAGGGGTTCGGAGGAACACCGGGGAGCTGTTTTTT. Together with reference TRBV7-3 and TRBJ2-2, the CDR3 gives the full variable domain: GAGVSQTPSNKVTEKGKYVELRCDPISGHTALYWYRQSLGQGPEFLIYFQGTGAADDSGLPNDRFFAVRPEGSVSTLKIQRTERGDSAVYLCASSIGTGVRRNTGELFFGEGSRLTVL.

The chain has TRBV19 and TRBJ2-1, with 12 bases fitting TRBD2. The CDR3 covers 14 residues. The J segment lost 10 bases and the V segment lost 6 bases, leaving 7 bases of the junction unmatched. Germline CDR1 is LNHDA and CDR2 is SQIVND (reference sequence). The CDR3 here is CASRGLAGGPEQFF. CDR3 in DNA: TGTGCCAGTAGAGGGCTAGCGGGGGGGCCGGAGCAGTTCTTC.

This rearrangement joins TRBV21-1 to TRBJ1-2; the table's D call, TRBD1, has no DNA check behind it. TRBV21-1 is marked as a pseudogene. The CDR3 has 13 residues. In DNA, the CDR3 is TGTGCCAGCAGCAACCGGACAGGGAATGGCTACACCTTC. Its translation: CASSNRTGNGYTF.

This CDR3 reads CASSLGTSGGYTF. In nucleotides, the CDR3 is TGTGCCAGCAGCTTAGGGACCAGCGGCGGCTACACCTTC. The gene calls are TRBV7-8 and TRBJ1-2; D gene unclear. Germline assignment: CDR1 SGHVS and CDR2 FQNEAQ. The CDR3 runs to 13 residues. V lost 1 base and J lost 8, with 11 bases in between.

The chain joins TRBV6-4 to TRBJ2-1, with 11 nucleotides matching TRBD2. Germline trimming cut 3 bases from V and 8 bases from J; bases unmatched to any gene: 15. CDR1 and CDR2 (germline): MRHNA, SNTAGT. The CDR3 has 18 residues. CDR3 protein: CASSEGLVSSGGADEQFF. CDR3 nucleotide sequence: TGTGCCAGCAGTGAGGGGTTGGTCAGTAGCGGGGGGGCCGATGAGCAGTTCTTC.

This clone was observed a single time. The chain uses TRBV11-3 and TRBJ1-3, with TRBD1 as a possible D gene (5 bases). CDR3 size: 16 residues. CDR1 SGHNT and CDR2 YENEEA come from the germline V gene. V was trimmed by 7 bases and J by 4 bases, leaving 20 bases between them. In nucleotides, the CDR3 is TGTGCCAGCACCTCCCGACGGGACCCCAGGGGAAACACCATATATTTT. It yields the protein CASTSRRDPRGNTIYF.

As regards this clone: Sequence at one end of the junction differs from germline and may be a read error. The gene calls are TRBV15 and TRBJ2-1, with TRBD1 as a possible D gene (6 bases). This CDR3 region has 14 residues. Per the germline V gene, CDR1 is LNHNV and CDR2 is YYDKDF (reference sequence). CDR3 bases: TGTGCCACCAGCTTTGGGGGCTCCCACAATGAGCAGTTCTTC. Translated, it gives CATSFGGSHNEQFF.

This rearrangement joins TRBV2 to TRBJ1-3; TRBD1 is a possible D gene (5 bases). Germline CDR1 is SNHLY and CDR2 is FYNNEI. This CDR3 is built from 12 residues. V lost 10 bases, J lost 3 bases, and 10 bases lay in between. The CDR3 sequence: CATATDGNTIYF. DNA for the CDR3: TGTGCCACTGCGACAGATGGAAACACCATATATTTT.

This chain uses TRBV27 with TRBJ1-5, with no clear D. V dropped 4 bases and J dropped 5 bases, with 15 bases sitting between them. The germline gives CDR1 MNHEY, CDR2 SMNVEV (reference sequence). The CDR3 consists of 15 residues. DNA of the CDR3: TGTGCCAGCAGTTCTGCCGGCAGAAATCATCAGCCCCAGCATTTT. Protein sequence: CASSSAGRNHQPQHF.